The rows below give T cell receptor beta chains drawn from one sample of a study of blood T cell repertoires in COVID-19. The table came from immunoSEQ multiplex PCR; TCRdb's copy has only in-frame clones and leaves some out. The table shows 110,000 or so clones, with roughly 80% occurring only once. The sample consisted of peripheral blood. These receptor sequences come from a man aged 50 to 59 with acute or convalescent COVID-19. The CDR3 runs from the conserved cysteine through the conserved F or W.

j_call,v_call,cdr3_aa
TRBJ2-2,TRBV5-5,CASSLGGETGELFF
TRBJ1-5,TRBV15,CATSSPRDRRNSNQPQHF
TRBJ1-1,TRBV21-1,CASSKVRAPAETEAFF
TRBJ2-5,TRBV5-1,CASSPTSGGPETQYF
TRBJ2-2,TRBV20-1,CSASTSGRAGTGELFF
TRBJ1-1,TRBV9,CASSLTPHGGPEAFF
TRBJ1-2,TRBV3-1/TRBV3-2,CASSLHRELMGTNYGYTF
TRBJ2-3,TRBV19,CASSPVGGVDTQYF
TRBJ2-3,TRBV14,CVSSQGPVTQYF
TRBJ1-2,TRBV11-1,CASSLERGTNYGYTF
TRBJ2-2,TRBV2,CASSEQTGGDTGELFF
TRBJ2-3,TRBV5-1,CASSLVRGRASGRTEDTQYF
TRBJ2-3,TRBV30,CAWSVQVGTGGPGDTQYF
TRBJ1-2,TRBV27,CASRDTFSYTF
TRBJ2-3,TRBV5-1,CASSRRSGTDTQYF
TRBJ2-2,TRBV7-2,CASSYKPPNTGELFF
TRBJ1-5,TRBV4-1,CASSQDRGQPQHF
TRBJ2-3,TRBV11-3,CASSRRLAGDSTDTQYF
TRBJ1-6,TRBV7-9,CASSLALGEGSPLHF
TRBJ2-6,TRBV7-9,CASSPWGQGGSGANVLTF
TRBJ2-1,TRBV25-1,CASSDWQGGSNEQFF
TRBJ2-1,TRBV6-2/TRBV6-3,CASTPRSGRAGDEQFF
TRBJ1-5,TRBV7-8,CASTTGDDQPQHF
TRBJ1-2,TRBV15,CATSRDRGHNYGYTF
TRBJ2-1,TRBV19,CASSPSGLLNEQFF
TRBJ2-3,TRBV6-6,CASSRVGGAGATDTQYF
TRBJ1-2,TRBV5-6,CASSLVAGGGYTF
TRBJ1-2,TRBV27,CASSFTGTHPYGYTF
TRBJ1-2,TRBV3-1/TRBV3-2,CASSQVAVSGYTF
TRBJ2-7,TRBV9,CASSPRRAGVVYEQYF
TRBJ1-1,TRBV7-9,CASRRTSNTEAFF
TRBJ2-5,TRBV5-1,CASSPQAGWQETQYF
TRBJ2-2,TRBV9,CASNTPAGTGELFF
TRBJ1-1,TRBV5-1,CASSLGDRGQNTEAFF
TRBJ2-3,TRBV4-1,CASSLGLATDTQYF
TRBJ2-7,TRBV5-1,CASSGQGATREQYF
TRBJ2-1,TRBV2,CASSDADFTSGPRIYNEQFF
TRBJ2-7,TRBV14,CASSQDYSSYEQYF
TRBJ1-1,TRBV15,CATSRDFGTGGTEAFF
TRBJ2-3,TRBV4-2,CASSQVVGATDTQYF
TRBJ1-4,TRBV4-1,CASSQGGGGLSPWVDEKLFF
TRBJ2-7,TRBV15,CATSNGLVYEQYF
TRBJ1-4,TRBV9,CASSGGQRSEKLFF
TRBJ1-5,TRBV9,CASSVEGGHQPQHF
TRBJ1-5,TRBV5-1,CASSLTAPADQPQHF
TRBJ2-1,TRBV7-6,CASSPGTSGGPVDEQFF
TRBJ1-2,TRBV7-3,CASSSGTGGGYTF
TRBJ2-1,TRBV28,CASSLGSGGRWELNNEQFF
TRBJ1-1,TRBV6-1,CASSEERSRAFF
TRBJ2-2,TRBV28,CASSLLGTANTGELFF
TRBJ1-1,TRBV7-6,CASSTMGQGNTEAFF